Sequencing of this TCR beta chain was carried out in a study of blood T cell repertoires in COVID-19. Study background: COVID-19 samples from acute and convalescent phases originated in the United States, Italy and Spain. PBMCs, B-cell-depleted T cells, or T cells were the source of the cDNA or gDNA that made up the material.

In the original processing: Nucleated cell number was recorded as an estimate derived from reference gene primer amplification. TCRdb keeps only in-frame clones here, not all; method: immunoSEQ multiplex PCR. The V and J calls and clone size were taken over from that table, and D and trimming were inferred from the DNA. The repertoire includes about 68,000 clones, around 90% of them detected once, and 4.8% sits in the top ten. This receptor was taken from a woman aged 55-69 years with active COVID-19. The sequenced sample consisted of peripheral blood.

The CDR3 DNA reads TGTGCCAGCAGCCTCCCTGACGGAGGAATGAACACCGGGGAGCTGTTTTTT. This translates into CASSLPDGGMNTGELFF. The chain is built from TRBV11-2 and TRBJ2-2; D is perhaps TRBD2 (5 bases). Germline assignment: CDR1 SGHAT and CDR2 FQNNGV. V lost 5 bases, J lost 1 base, and 17 bases lay in between. This CDR3 contains 17 residues.